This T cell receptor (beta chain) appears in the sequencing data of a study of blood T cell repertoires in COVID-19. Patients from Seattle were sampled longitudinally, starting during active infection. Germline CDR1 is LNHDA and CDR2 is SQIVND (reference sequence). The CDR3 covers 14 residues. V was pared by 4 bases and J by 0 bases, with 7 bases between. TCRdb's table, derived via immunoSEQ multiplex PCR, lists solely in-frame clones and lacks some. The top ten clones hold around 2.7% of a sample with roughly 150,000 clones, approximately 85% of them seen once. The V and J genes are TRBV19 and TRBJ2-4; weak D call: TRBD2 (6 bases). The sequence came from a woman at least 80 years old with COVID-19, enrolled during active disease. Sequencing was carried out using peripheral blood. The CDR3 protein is CASSTGVAKNIQYF. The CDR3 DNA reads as TGTGCCAGTAGTACGGGAGTAGCCAAAAACATTCAGTACTTC.